This is a list of T cell receptor beta chains from one sample in a study of CD8 T cells in ankylosing spondylitis. Via MiXCR, TCRdb re-called the 5' RACE reads, giving one row per CDR3 protein. Seen here are some 270,000 distinct CDR3 sequences, 18% observed once, and the top ten hold about a third. The source material was blood, either unsorted or a sorted T cell fraction (not recorded which). The receptors come from a male donor with ankylosing spondylitis or in good health (not recorded which). The CDR3 runs from the conserved cysteine through the conserved F or W. The D gene is left open where the match is weak. Clone size, where shown, is once, few, many, or a class for clones that have expanded.

cdr3_aa: CASSLEPRTQYF; cdr3_nt: TGTGCCAGCAGCTTGGAGCCCCGAACGCAGTATTTT; clone_size: few; j_call: TRBJ2-3; d_call: .; v_call: TRBV5-6
cdr3_aa: CASSAVDPRGADTQYF; cdr3_nt: TGTGCCAGCAGTGCCGTCGACCCACGGGGAGCGGATACGCAGTATTTT; clone_size: few; j_call: TRBJ2-3; d_call: .; v_call: TRBV6-1
cdr3_aa: CASSLEASGMNYEQYF; cdr3_nt: TGTGCCAGCAGCTTAGAGGCTAGCGGGATGAATTACGAGCAGTACTTC; clone_size: .; j_call: TRBJ2-7; d_call: TRBD2; v_call: TRBV7-8
cdr3_aa: CASSFSGAYYEQYF; cdr3_nt: TGTGCCAGCAGTTTTTCGGGAGCCTACTACGAGCAGTACTTC; clone_size: few; j_call: TRBJ2-7; d_call: .; v_call: TRBV28
cdr3_aa: CASSQGLAGGPTSTDTQYF; cdr3_nt: TGTGCCAGCAGCCAAGGACTAGCGGGAGGCCCAACCAGCACAGATACGCAGTATTTT; clone_size: .; j_call: TRBJ2-3; d_call: TRBD2; v_call: TRBV7-3
cdr3_aa: CASIAPQGEQFF; cdr3_nt: TGTGCCAGTATAGCTCCCCAGGGTGAGCAGTTCTTC; clone_size: .; j_call: TRBJ2-1; d_call: .; v_call: TRBV19
cdr3_aa: CAISESGRIEQFF; cdr3_nt: TGTGCCATCAGTGAGTCGGGAAGAATTGAGCAGTTCTTC; clone_size: few; j_call: TRBJ2-1; d_call: .; v_call: TRBV10-3
cdr3_aa: CASSSRDRIQETQYF; cdr3_nt: TGTGCCAGCAGCTCAAGGGACAGAATTCAAGAGACCCAGTACTTC; clone_size: few; j_call: TRBJ2-5; d_call: TRBD1; v_call: TRBV7-6
cdr3_aa: CANSPGTRNGETQYF; cdr3_nt: TGTGCCAACTCTCCCGGGACCAGAAACGGGGAGACCCAGTACTTC; clone_size: .; j_call: TRBJ2-5; d_call: .; v_call: TRBV6-1
cdr3_aa: CASNRGGQETQYF; cdr3_nt: TGTGCCAGCAACAGGGGAGGCCAAGAGACCCAGTACTTC; clone_size: few; j_call: TRBJ2-5; d_call: .; v_call: TRBV7-8
cdr3_aa: CASSAYTDTQYF; cdr3_nt: TGTGCCAGCAGCGCCTACACAGATACGCAGTATTTT; clone_size: few; j_call: TRBJ2-3; d_call: .; v_call: TRBV9
cdr3_aa: CASSPIGGAYNEQFF; cdr3_nt: TGTGCCAGCAGCCCGATTGGGGGGGCTTACAATGAGCAGTTCTTC; clone_size: many; j_call: TRBJ2-1; d_call: .; v_call: TRBV7-3
cdr3_aa: CASSDKTGNTEAFF; cdr3_nt: TGTGCCAGCAGCGACAAAACAGGGAACACTGAAGCTTTCTTT; clone_size: few; j_call: TRBJ1-1; d_call: .; v_call: TRBV12-3/TRBV12-4
cdr3_aa: CASSYAEREGTDTQYF; cdr3_nt: TGTGCCAGCAGTTACGCCGAGCGTGAGGGCACAGATACGCAGTATTTT; clone_size: few; j_call: TRBJ2-3; d_call: .; v_call: TRBV6-5
cdr3_aa: CASSHLAGETQYF; cdr3_nt: TGTGCCAGCAGTCATCTAGCGGGAGAGACCCAGTACTTC; clone_size: .; j_call: TRBJ2-5; d_call: TRBD2; v_call: TRBV2
cdr3_aa: CASIHRRDLKETQYF; cdr3_nt: TGTGCCAGCATCCATCGCAGGGACCTCAAAGAGACCCAGTACTTC; clone_size: .; j_call: TRBJ2-5; d_call: .; v_call: TRBV7-9
cdr3_aa: CASSTTGAHEQYF; cdr3_nt: TGTGCCAGCTCAACGACAGGGGCCCACGAGCAGTACTTC; clone_size: .; j_call: TRBJ2-7; d_call: TRBD1; v_call: TRBV18
cdr3_aa: CASSSPKGTGANVLTF; cdr3_nt: TGTGCCAGCAGTTCGCCCAAGGGGACTGGGGCCAACGTCCTGACTTTC; clone_size: few; j_call: TRBJ2-6; d_call: .; v_call: TRBV28
cdr3_aa: CASSYGLAGDNGYNEQFF; cdr3_nt: TGTGCCAGCAGTTACGGACTAGCGGGAGATAACGGTTACAATGAGCAGTTCTTC; clone_size: few; j_call: TRBJ2-1; d_call: TRBD2; v_call: TRBV6-5
cdr3_aa: CSARDPATSTGELFF; cdr3_nt: TGCAGTGCTAGAGATCCGGCGACAAGCACCGGGGAGCTGTTTTTT; clone_size: .; j_call: TRBJ2-2; d_call: .; v_call: TRBV20-1
cdr3_aa: CASSQEVAGLYEQYF; cdr3_nt: TGCGCCAGCAGCCAAGAGGTAGCGGGACTCTACGAGCAGTACTTC; clone_size: .; j_call: TRBJ2-7; d_call: TRBD2; v_call: TRBV4-1
cdr3_aa: CASSYLPDSNYGYTF; cdr3_nt: TGTGCCAGCAGTTACTTGCCGGATTCTAACTATGGCTACACCTTC; clone_size: .; j_call: TRBJ1-2; d_call: .; v_call: TRBV6-5
cdr3_aa: CASSSGTSGSSYNEQFF; cdr3_nt: TGCGCCAGCAGCAGTGGGACTAGCGGGAGCTCCTACAATGAGCAGTTCTTC; clone_size: many; j_call: TRBJ2-1; d_call: TRBD2; v_call: TRBV5-1
cdr3_aa: CASSSRDGFYEQYF; cdr3_nt: TGTGCCAGCAGCTCCCGGGACGGTTTCTACGAGCAGTACTTC; clone_size: .; j_call: TRBJ2-7; d_call: .; v_call: TRBV7-9
cdr3_aa: CSVEGTSTDTQYF; cdr3_nt: TGCAGCGTCGAAGGGACTAGCACAGATACGCAGTATTTT; clone_size: .; j_call: TRBJ2-3; d_call: .; v_call: TRBV29-1
cdr3_aa: CASSPRDRATSASTDTQYF; cdr3_nt: TGTGCCAGCAGTCCCCGGGACAGGGCCACTAGCGCGAGCACAGATACGCAGTATTTT; clone_size: .; j_call: TRBJ2-3; d_call: TRBD1; v_call: TRBV28
cdr3_aa: CASRPLVETQYF; cdr3_nt: TGTGCCAGCAGACCCCTGGTTGAGACCCAGTACTTC; clone_size: .; j_call: TRBJ2-5; d_call: .; v_call: TRBV12-3/TRBV12-4
cdr3_aa: CASSLGAGRDTQYF; cdr3_nt: TGTGCCAGCAGCCTGGGGGCGGGAAGAGATACGCAGTATTTT; clone_size: few; j_call: TRBJ2-3; d_call: .; v_call: TRBV13
cdr3_aa: CASSEHPEQFF; cdr3_nt: TGTGCCAGCAGTGAGCATCCGGAGCAGTTCTTC; clone_size: few; j_call: TRBJ2-1; d_call: .; v_call: TRBV25-1
cdr3_aa: CASSRFIVLDTGELFF; cdr3_nt: TGCGCCAGCAGCAGATTTATTGTTTTAGACACCGGGGAGCTGTTTTTT; clone_size: .; j_call: TRBJ2-2; d_call: .; v_call: TRBV5-1
cdr3_aa: CASSQDSLARLEQYF; cdr3_nt: TGCGCCAGCAGCCAAGACTCCCTAGCTCGGCTCGAGCAGTACTTC; clone_size: few; j_call: TRBJ2-7; d_call: .; v_call: TRBV4-1
cdr3_aa: CASSFSLAFRTGELFF; cdr3_nt: TGTGCCAGCAGCTTTTCCCTAGCGTTTCGTACCGGGGAGCTGTTTTTT; clone_size: few; j_call: TRBJ2-2; d_call: .; v_call: TRBV7-2
cdr3_aa: CATSRVATGVAGELFF; cdr3_nt: TGTGCCACCAGCAGAGTTGCGACAGGGGTAGCCGGGGAGCTGTTTTTT; clone_size: few; j_call: TRBJ2-2; d_call: TRBD1; v_call: TRBV15
cdr3_aa: CASSCSQCIEQYF; cdr3_nt: TGTGCCAGCAGTTGCTCTCAGTGCATCGAGCAGTACTTC; clone_size: many; j_call: TRBJ2-7; d_call: .; v_call: TRBV27
cdr3_aa: CASSLAGGIEQYF; cdr3_nt: TGTGCCAGCAGCTTAGCGGGGGGGATCGAGCAGTACTTC; clone_size: .; j_call: TRBJ2-7; d_call: TRBD2; v_call: TRBV7-8
cdr3_aa: CASSLTLLSYEQYF; cdr3_nt: TGCGCCAGCAGCCTAACACTACTCTCCTACGAGCAGTACTTC; clone_size: few; j_call: TRBJ2-7; d_call: .; v_call: TRBV4-1
cdr3_aa: CASSYDRSNQPQHF; cdr3_nt: TGTGCCAGCAGTTACGACAGGTCCAATCAGCCCCAGCATTTT; clone_size: many; j_call: TRBJ1-5; d_call: .; v_call: TRBV12-3/TRBV12-4
cdr3_aa: CSVVTSGYNEQFF; cdr3_nt: TGCAGCGTTGTTACTAGCGGTTACAATGAGCAGTTCTTC; clone_size: .; j_call: TRBJ2-1; d_call: TRBD2; v_call: TRBV29-1
cdr3_aa: CASSMGQEVFYGYTF; cdr3_nt: TGTGCCAGCAGCATGGGACAGGAAGTATTTTATGGCTACACCTTC; clone_size: few; j_call: TRBJ1-2; d_call: TRBD1; v_call: TRBV7-9
cdr3_aa: CASSAWTGTNYEQYF; cdr3_nt: TGCGCCAGCAGTGCATGGACAGGAACCAACTACGAGCAGTACTTC; clone_size: .; j_call: TRBJ2-7; d_call: TRBD1; v_call: TRBV5-1
cdr3_aa: CASSLIADTDTQYF; cdr3_nt: TGTGCCAGCAGCCTAATAGCAGACACAGATACGCAGTATTTT; clone_size: once; j_call: TRBJ2-3; d_call: .; v_call: TRBV7-2